The rows below give T cell receptor beta chains drawn from one sample of a study of vaccination effects on CD4 cells after COVID-19. These TCRs are of unknown antigen specificity. Assay: immunoSEQ multiplex PCR; the TCRdb copy retains only in-frame clones and omits some. This table holds more than 20,000 clones, 60% to 80% found once. Sequencing was performed on CD4+ T cells from PBMCs cultured with HCoV-229E spike peptides, taken after COVID-19 vaccination. These receptors were obtained from a human donor who received a COVID-19 vaccine. Both conserved end residues are part of each CDR3. A D gene is named only where the DNA matches it firmly. The size entry is marked missing in some rows and otherwise reads once, few, many or a size class.

size	V	D	J	CDR3	DNA
NA	TRBV27	NA	TRBJ2-2	CASSFGRGAHGELFF	TGTGCCAGCAGCTTTGGAAGAGGGGCCCACGGGGAGCTGTTTTTT
NA	TRBV5-8	NA	TRBJ1-4	CASSYITGQNEKLFF	TGTGCCAGCAGCTACATAACCGGACAGAATGAAAAACTGTTTTTT
NA	TRBV30	NA	TRBJ1-2	CAWSAQGQGDGYTF	TGTGCCTGGAGCGCCCAGGGGCAGGGTGACGGCTACACCTTC
NA	TRBV2	TRBD1	TRBJ1-2	CASSEAPTGSNYGYTF	TGTGCCAGCAGTGAAGCGCCGACAGGGTCTAACTATGGCTACACCTTC
NA	TRBV1	NA	TRBJ2-3	CTSSQEHWGAFTDTQYF	TGCACCAGCAGCCAAGAACATTGGGGGGCCTTCACAGATACGCAGTATTTT
NA	TRBV7-8	NA	TRBJ1-2	CASSGSGGQDYGYTF	TGTGCCAGCAGCGGAAGCGGGGGGCAGGACTATGGCTACACCTTC
few	TRBV5-1	TRBD2	TRBJ2-1	CASSTGTSVGEQFF	TGCGCCAGCAGCACCGGGACTAGCGTAGGTGAGCAGTTCTTC
NA	TRBV11-2	NA	TRBJ2-3	CASTPGTDTQYF	TGTGCCAGCACCCCTGGGACAGATACGCAGTATTTT
NA	TRBV5-4	NA	TRBJ2-2	CASSLASSNTGELFF	TGTGCCAGCAGCTTGGCTTCATCGAACACCGGGGAGCTGTTTTTT
NA	TRBV7-9	TRBD1	TRBJ2-2	CAGSDRANTGELFF	TGTGCCGGTTCGGACAGGGCGAACACCGGGGAGCTGTTTTTT
NA	TRBV19	TRBD2	TRBJ2-3	CASSRSTSGGDTQYF	TGTGCCAGTAGTAGATCGACTAGCGGGGGCGATACGCAGTATTTT
NA	TRBV9	NA	TRBJ1-2	CASSGRSGGYTF	TGTGCCAGCAGCGGACGTAGCGGTGGCTACACCTTC
NA	TRBV5-5	NA	TRBJ1-6	CASSLGQDVNNSPLHF	TGTGCCAGCAGCTTGGGGCAGGACGTCAATAATTCACCCCTCCACTTT
NA	TRBV7-8	NA	TRBJ2-3	CASSSTGSTDTQYF	TGTGCCAGCAGCTCAACAGGGTCCACAGATACGCAGTATTTT
NA	TRBV3-1/TRBV3-2	NA	TRBJ2-7	CASSQALGGPYEQYF	TGTGCCAGCAGCCAAGCCCTGGGAGGCCCTTACGAGCAGTACTTC
NA	TRBV19	NA	TRBJ1-5	CASSDAPGLSQPQHF	TGTGCCAGTAGTGACGCCCCGGGTCTGAGCCAGCCCCAGCATTTT
NA	TRBV21-1	NA	TRBJ1-1	CASRGKGQGDTEAFF	TGTGCCAGCAGGGGAAAGGGACAGGGAGACACTGAAGCTTTCTTT
few	TRBV2	NA	TRBJ1-1	CASGGGNTEAFF	TGTGCCAGCGGGGGAGGGAACACTGAAGCTTTCTTT
NA	TRBV12-3/TRBV12-4	NA	TRBJ1-2	CASSLGGNGGYTF	TGTGCCAGCAGTTTAGGAGGAAACGGTGGCTACACCTTC
NA	TRBV29-1	TRBD1	TRBJ1-1	CSVAGGSGGTEAFF	TGCAGCGTTGCGGGAGGGTCAGGGGGCACTGAAGCTTTCTTT
NA	TRBV6-5	NA	TRBJ1-3	CASSSISGNTIYF	TGTGCCAGCAGTTCGATCTCTGGAAACACCATATATTTT
NA	TRBV15	TRBD2	TRBJ2-1	CATKAPGTSGYNEQFF	TGTGCCACGAAAGCTCCGGGGACTAGCGGCTACAATGAGCAGTTCTTC
NA	TRBV25-1	NA	TRBJ1-2	CASQTGGGYGYTF	TGTGCCAGCCAGACAGGAGGGGGGTATGGCTACACCTTC
NA	TRBV13	NA	TRBJ1-6	CASSYDRSNSPLHF	TGTGCCAGCAGCTACGACAGGTCTAATTCACCCCTCCACTTT
NA	TRBV5-1	NA	TRBJ1-3	CASSLEAGSSGNTIYF	TGCGCCAGCAGCTTGGAGGCCGGCTCCTCTGGAAACACCATATATTTT
NA	TRBV6-1	TRBD2	TRBJ2-1	CASRETSGGSYNEQFF	TGTGCCAGCAGGGAAACTAGCGGGGGCTCCTACAATGAGCAGTTCTTC
NA	TRBV6-4	TRBD2	TRBJ2-3	CASSDAGGPDTQYF	TGTGCCAGCAGTGACGCGGGGGGGCCAGATACGCAGTATTTT
NA	TRBV6-5	NA	TRBJ2-3	CASTPDLDTQYF	TGTGCCAGCACCCCTGACTTGGATACGCAGTATTTT
NA	TRBV10-3	TRBD1	TRBJ2-2	CAIPAKPGQGYTGELFF	TGTGCCATACCGGCAAAGCCGGGACAGGGATACACCGGGGAGCTGTTTTTT
once	TRBV24-1	NA	TRBJ1-4	CATSDAQAATNEKLFF	TGTGCCACCAGCGACGCGCAGGCCGCAACTAATGAAAAACTGTTTTTT
medium-sized	TRBV27	NA	TRBJ1-2	CASSLSPQGSYGYTF	TGTGCCAGCAGTTTATCTCCTCAGGGATCCTATGGCTACACCTTC